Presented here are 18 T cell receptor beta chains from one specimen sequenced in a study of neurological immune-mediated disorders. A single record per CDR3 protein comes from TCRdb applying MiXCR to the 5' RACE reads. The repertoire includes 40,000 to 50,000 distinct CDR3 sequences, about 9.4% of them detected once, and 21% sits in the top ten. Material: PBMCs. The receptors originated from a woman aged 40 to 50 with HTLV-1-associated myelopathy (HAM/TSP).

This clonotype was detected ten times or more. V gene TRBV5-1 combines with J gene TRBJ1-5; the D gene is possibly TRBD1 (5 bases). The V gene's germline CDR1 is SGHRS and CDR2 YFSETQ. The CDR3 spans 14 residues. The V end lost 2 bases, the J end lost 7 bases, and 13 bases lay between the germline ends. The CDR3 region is CASSFGQGDQPQHF. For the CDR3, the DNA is TGCGCCAGCAGCTTCGGGCAGGGCGACCAGCCCCAGCATTTT.

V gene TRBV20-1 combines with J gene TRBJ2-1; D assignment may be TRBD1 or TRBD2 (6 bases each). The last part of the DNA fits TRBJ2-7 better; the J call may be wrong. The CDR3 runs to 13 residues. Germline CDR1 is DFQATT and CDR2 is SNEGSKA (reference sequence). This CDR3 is CSARPGGRYEQYF. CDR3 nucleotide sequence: TGCAGTGCTAGGCCTGGGGGGCGGTACGAGCAGTACTTC.

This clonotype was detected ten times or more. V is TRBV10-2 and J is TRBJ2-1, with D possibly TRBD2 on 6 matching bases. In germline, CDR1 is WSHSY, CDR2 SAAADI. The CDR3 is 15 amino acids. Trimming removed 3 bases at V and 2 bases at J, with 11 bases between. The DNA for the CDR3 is TGCGCCAGCAGTGATTGGCGGGGCACCTACAATGAGCAGTTCTTC. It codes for CASSDWRGTYNEQFF.

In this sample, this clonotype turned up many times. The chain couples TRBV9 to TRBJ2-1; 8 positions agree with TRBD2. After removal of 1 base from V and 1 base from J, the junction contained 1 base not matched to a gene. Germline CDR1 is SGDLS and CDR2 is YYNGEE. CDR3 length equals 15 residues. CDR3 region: CASSVSGGSYNEQFF. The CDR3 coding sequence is TGTGCCAGCAGCGTAAGCGGGGGATCCTACAATGAGCAGTTCTTC.

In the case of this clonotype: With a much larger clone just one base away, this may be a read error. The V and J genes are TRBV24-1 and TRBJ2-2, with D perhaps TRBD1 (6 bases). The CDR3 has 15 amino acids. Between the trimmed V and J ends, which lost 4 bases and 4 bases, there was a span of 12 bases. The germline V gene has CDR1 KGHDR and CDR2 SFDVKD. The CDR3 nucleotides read TGTGCCACCAGTGACCCAGGGGCAATCACCGGGGAGCTGTTTTTT. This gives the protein CATSDPGAITGELFF.

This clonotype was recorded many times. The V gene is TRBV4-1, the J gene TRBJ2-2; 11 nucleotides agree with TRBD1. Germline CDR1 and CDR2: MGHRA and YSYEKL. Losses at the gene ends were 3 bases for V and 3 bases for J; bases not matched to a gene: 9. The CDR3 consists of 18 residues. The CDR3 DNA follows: TGCGCCAGCAGCCACCGCCGGGACAGGGGGTCTTACACCGGGGAGCTGTTTTTT. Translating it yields CASSHRRDRGSYTGELFF.

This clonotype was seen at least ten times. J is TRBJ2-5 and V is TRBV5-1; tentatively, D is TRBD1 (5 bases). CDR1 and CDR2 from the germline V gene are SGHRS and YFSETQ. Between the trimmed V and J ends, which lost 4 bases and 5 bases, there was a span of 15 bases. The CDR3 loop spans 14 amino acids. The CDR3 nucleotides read TGCGCCAGCAGCAAGCAGGGTAGATACGAGACCCAGTACTTC. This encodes CASSKQGRYETQYF.

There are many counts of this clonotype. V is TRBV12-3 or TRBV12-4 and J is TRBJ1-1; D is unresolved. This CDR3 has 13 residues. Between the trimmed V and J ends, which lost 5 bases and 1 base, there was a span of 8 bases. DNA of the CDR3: TGTGCCAGCAGTCGGTGGGGGAACACTGAAGCTTTCTTT. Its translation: CASSRWGNTEAFF.

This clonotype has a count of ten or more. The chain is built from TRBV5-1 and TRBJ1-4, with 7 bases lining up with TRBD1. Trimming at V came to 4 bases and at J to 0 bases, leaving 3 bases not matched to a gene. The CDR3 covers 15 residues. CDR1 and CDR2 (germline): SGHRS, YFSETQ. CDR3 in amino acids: CASSRDSATNEKLFF. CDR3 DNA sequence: TGCGCCAGCAGCCGGGACAGCGCAACTAATGAAAAACTGTTTTTT.

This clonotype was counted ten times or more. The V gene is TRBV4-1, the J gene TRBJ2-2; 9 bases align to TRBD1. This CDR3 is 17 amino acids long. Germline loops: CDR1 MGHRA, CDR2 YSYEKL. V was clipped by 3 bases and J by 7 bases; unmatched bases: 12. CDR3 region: CASSHRGTDRGHGELFF. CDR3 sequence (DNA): TGCGCCAGCAGCCACCGGGGAACGGACAGGGGTCACGGGGAGCTGTTTTTT.

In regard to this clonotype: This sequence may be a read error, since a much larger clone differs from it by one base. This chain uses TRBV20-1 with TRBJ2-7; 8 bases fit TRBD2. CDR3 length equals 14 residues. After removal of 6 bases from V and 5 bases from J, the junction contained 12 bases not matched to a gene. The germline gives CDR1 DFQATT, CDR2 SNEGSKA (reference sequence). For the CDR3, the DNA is TGCAGTGCCCAGGCGGGGGGTACCCTCGACGAGCAGTACTTC. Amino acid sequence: CSAQAGGTLDEQYF.

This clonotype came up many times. CDR3 nucleotide sequence: TGCGCCAGCAGCCGATTACTAGCGGGGACAAGAAGCACAGATACGCAGTATTTT. Residues: CASSRLLAGTRSTDTQYF. V is TRBV4-1 and J is TRBJ2-3, with 10 bases identical to TRBD2. This CDR3 region has 18 residues. The junction had 10 bases not matched to a gene; V was cut back by 4 bases and J by 0 bases. Germline CDR1 is MGHRA and CDR2 is YSYEKL.

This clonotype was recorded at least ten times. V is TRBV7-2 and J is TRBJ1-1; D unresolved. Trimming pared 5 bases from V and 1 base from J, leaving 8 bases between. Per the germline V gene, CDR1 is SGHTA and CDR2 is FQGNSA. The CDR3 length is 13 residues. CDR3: CASSLYSNTEAFF. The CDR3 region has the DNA TGTGCCAGCAGCCTATATTCGAACACTGAAGCTTTCTTT.

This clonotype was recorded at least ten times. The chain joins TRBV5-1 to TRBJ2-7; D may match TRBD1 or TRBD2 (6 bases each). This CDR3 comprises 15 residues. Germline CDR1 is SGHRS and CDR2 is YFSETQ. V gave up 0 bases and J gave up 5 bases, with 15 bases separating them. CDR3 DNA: TGCGCCAGCAGCTTGGGGGGGGCGGAAAGCAACGAGCAGTACTTC. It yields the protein CASSLGGAESNEQYF.

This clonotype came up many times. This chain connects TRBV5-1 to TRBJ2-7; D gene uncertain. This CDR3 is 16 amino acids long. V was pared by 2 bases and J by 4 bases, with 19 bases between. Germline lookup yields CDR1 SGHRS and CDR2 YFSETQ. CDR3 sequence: CASSFRLALPKYEQYF. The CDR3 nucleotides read TGCGCCAGCAGCTTCCGCCTGGCGCTACCGAAGTACGAGCAGTACTTC.

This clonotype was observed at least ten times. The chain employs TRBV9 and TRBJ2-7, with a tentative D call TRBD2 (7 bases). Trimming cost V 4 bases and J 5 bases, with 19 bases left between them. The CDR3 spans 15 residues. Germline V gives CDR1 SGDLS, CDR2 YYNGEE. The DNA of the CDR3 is TGTGCCAGCAGCTATTCGGGGGGCGAAACGGACGAGCAGTACTTC. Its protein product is CASSYSGGETDEQYF.

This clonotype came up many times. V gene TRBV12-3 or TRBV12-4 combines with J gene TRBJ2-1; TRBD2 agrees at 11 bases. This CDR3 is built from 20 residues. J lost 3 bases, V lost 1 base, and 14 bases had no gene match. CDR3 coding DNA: TGTGCCAGCAGTTTAGTCCAACTGGTTACTAGCGGGGGTTTCTACAATGAGCAGTTCTTC. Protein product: CASSLVQLVTSGGFYNEQFF.

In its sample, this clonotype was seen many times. The CDR3 loop reads CSAPGRGRRNEQFF. The CDR3 coding sequence is TGCAGTGCCCCAGGGAGGGGAAGAAGGAATGAGCAGTTCTTC. This sequence joins TRBV20-1 and TRBJ2-1; 7 bases line up with TRBD2. CDR1 and CDR2 from the germline V gene are DFQATT and SNEGSKA (reference sequence). The CDR3 spans 14 residues. The J segment lost 7 bases and the V segment lost 6 bases, leaving 12 bases of the junction unmatched.